The sequence of this TCR beta chain was determined in a study of blood T cell repertoires in COVID-19. Sequencing used immunoSEQ multiplex PCR; TCRdb keeps in-frame clones, though not all of them. The sample contains around 500,000 clones, approximately 90% of which appear only once. This clone was recorded only once. The CDR3 runs to 16 residues. The V end lost 5 bases, the J end lost 2 bases, and 16 bases lay between the germline ends. CDR1 is SGHTA and CDR2 is FQGNSA in the germline V gene. The chain combines TRBV7-2 with TRBJ2-1; D is perhaps TRBD1 (6 bases). The specimen sequenced was PBMCs or T cells enriched from blood (not recorded which). The sequence derives from a woman aged 40 to 49 who had recovered from COVID-19. CDR3 bases: TGTGCCAGCAGCCAAATAGACAGGTTGCCCTACAATGAGCAGTTCTTC. Protein sequence: CASSQIDRLPYNEQFF.